The 14 T cell receptor beta chains reported below all come from one sample, sequenced in a study of blood T cell repertoires in COVID-19. Some clones are missing from TCRdb's copy, which holds only in-frame ones; the method was immunoSEQ multiplex PCR. The sample records some 230,000 clones, approximately 83% being singletons. The sequenced sample was peripheral blood. These receptors were obtained from a woman aged 25 to 39 who had recovered from COVID-19.

This clone was seen once. V gene TRBV6-1 combines with J gene TRBJ1-2; TRBD1 matches 10 bases. Per the germline V gene, CDR1 is MNHNS and CDR2 is SASEGT. The CDR3 length is 15 residues. The V and J ends lost 2 bases and 4 bases, in that order; junction bases with no gene match: 4. The chain's CDR3 is CASSETGTGVYGYTF. CDR3 bases: TGTGCCAGCAGTGAAACCGGGACAGGGGTCTATGGCTACACCTTC.

The chain carries TRBV3-1 (or the pseudogene TRBV3-2) and TRBJ2-3; possible D gene TRBD1, 6 bases. Germline loops: CDR1 LGHDT, CDR2 YNNKEL (reference sequence). V was trimmed by 4 bases and J by 3 bases, leaving 11 bases between them. This CDR3 comprises 14 residues. CDR3 nucleotide sequence: TGTGCCAGCAGCCCTTCCCAGGGGACAGATACGCAGTATTTT. Translating gives CASSPSQGTDTQYF.

The chain employs TRBV27 and TRBJ1-5, with TRBD1 identical over 7 bases. The germline V gene encodes CDR1 MNHEY and CDR2 SMNVEV (reference sequence). Losses at the gene ends were 6 bases for V and 0 bases for J; bases not matched to a gene: 8. This CDR3 has 16 amino acids. CDR3 bases: TGTGCCAGCAGGACTGGGACAGCCTCTAGCAATCAGCCCCAGCATTTT. Translation gives CASRTGTASSNQPQHF.

The DNA of the CDR3 is TGTGCCAGCAGCGTAGGAGGACTTGACTCCTACGAGCAGTACTTC. Translation: CASSVGGLDSYEQYF. The genes are TRBV9 and TRBJ2-7; tentative D call: TRBD2 (5 bases). CDR1 SGDLS and CDR2 YYNGEE come from the germline V gene. CDR3 length: 15 residues. Trimming took off 0 bases at V and 0 bases at J, with 10 bases between the two ends.

The V and J genes are TRBV15 and TRBJ2-3; 7 positions match TRBD2. Per the germline V gene, CDR1 is LNHNV and CDR2 is YYDKDF (reference sequence). The CDR3 has 15 residues. V was pared by 0 bases and J by 3 bases, with 3 bases of the junction left unmatched. Here the CDR3 DNA reads TGTGCCACCAGCAGAGAACCTAGCGGTACAGATACGCAGTATTTT. Protein: CATSREPSGTDTQYF. The full variable domain, rest sourced from reference TRBV15 and TRBJ2-3, is DAMVIQNPRYQVTQFGKPVTLSCSQTLNHNVMYWYQQKSSQAPKLLFHYYDKDFNNEADTPDNFQSRRPNTSFCFLDIRSPGLGDTAMYLCATSREPSGTDTQYFGPGTRLTVL.

The chain recombines TRBV5-1 with TRBJ2-7, with 8 bases matching TRBD2. The CDR3 runs to 14 residues. V trimming: 0 bases; J trimming: 5 bases; junction bases outside the gene matches: 4. Germline V gene data show CDR1 as SGHRS and CDR2 as YFSETQ. This chain's CDR3 is CASSLVGRGDEQYF. As DNA, the CDR3 is TGCGCCAGCAGCTTGGTCGGGAGGGGGGACGAGCAGTACTTC.

This rearrangement joins TRBV6-5 to TRBJ2-7, with 7 bases that match TRBD1. This CDR3 has 15 amino acids. CDR1 and CDR2 (germline): MNHEY, SVGAGI. V shed 6 bases, J shed 3 bases, and the junction held 11 bases outside the gene matches. Here the CDR3 reads CASSANTGADYEQYF. DNA for the CDR3: TGTGCCAGCAGCGCTAATACAGGGGCCGACTACGAGCAGTACTTC.

The chain has TRBV4-1 and TRBJ1-4; no clear D. V gave up 2 bases and J gave up 8 bases, with 15 bases separating them. The CDR3 consists of 15 residues. The germline V gene encodes CDR1 MGHRA and CDR2 YSYEKL. The CDR3 reads CASSQSGLQMEKLFF. CDR3 DNA: TGCGCCAGCAGCCAATCAGGCCTCCAAATGGAAAAACTGTTTTTT.

The chain uses TRBV9 and TRBJ1-1; TRBD1 is a possible D gene (6 bases). Germline V gene data show CDR1 as SGDLS and CDR2 as YYNGEE. Between the trimmed V and J ends, which lost 0 bases and 4 bases, there was a span of 13 bases. There are 15 residues in the CDR3. CDR3 loop: CASSVGAGVVTEAFF. The CDR3 DNA follows: TGTGCCAGCAGCGTAGGGGCAGGGGTTGTCACTGAAGCTTTCTTT.

The gene calls are TRBV19 and TRBJ1-3, with D hard to call. The CDR3 contains 14 residues. CDR1 LNHDA and CDR2 SQIVND come from the germline V gene (reference sequence). The CDR3, as DNA: TGTGCTACCGTCCCCGGGTTTCCTGGAAACACCATATATTTT. Its translation is CATVPGFPGNTIYF. The full variable domain, with the rest looked up from reference TRBV19 and TRBJ1-3, is DGGITQSPKYLFRKEGQNVTLSCEQNLNHDAMYWYRQDPGQGLRLIYYSQIVNDFQKGDIAEGYSVSREKKESFPLTVTSAQKNPTAFYLCATVPGFPGNTIYFGEGSWLTVV.

This chain connects TRBV4-1 to TRBJ2-7, with D maybe TRBD1 (5 bases). The V end lost 0 bases, the J end lost 2 bases, and 11 bases lay between the germline ends. The V gene's germline CDR1 is MGHRA and CDR2 YSYEKL. The CDR3 contains 15 residues. CDR3 sequence reads: CASSQEPQGTYEQYF. The CDR3 nucleotides read TGCGCCAGCAGCCAAGAACCCCAGGGTACCTACGAGCAGTACTTC.

The CDR3 region is CAWSVGGYNEQFF. The CDR3 DNA reads as TGTGCCTGGAGTGTCGGCGGGTACAATGAGCAGTTCTTC. This chain links TRBV30 with TRBJ2-1, with a weak D call TRBD2 (5 bases). In germline, CDR1 is GTSNPN, CDR2 SVGIG (reference sequence). This CDR3 region has 13 residues. Between the trimmed V and J ends, which lost 0 bases and 4 bases, there was a span of 7 bases.

This clone was observed a single time. The chain couples TRBV29-1 to TRBJ1-1, with 7 positions matching TRBD1. J lost 6 bases, V lost 3 bases, and 7 bases had no gene match. CDR1 is SQVTM and CDR2 is ANQGSEA in the germline V gene. The CDR3 totals 13 residues. Here the CDR3 reads CSVDKGAVAEAFF. CDR3 sequence (DNA): TGCAGCGTTGATAAGGGGGCGGTGGCTGAAGCTTTCTTT.

This clone was seen repeatedly, ten times or more. This sequence joins TRBV7-9 and TRBJ2-1; 7 bases map to TRBD2. Trimming at V came to 8 bases and at J to 7 bases, leaving 11 bases not matched to a gene. Germline CDR1 is SEHNR and CDR2 is FQNEAQ (reference sequence). The CDR3 runs to 14 residues. The CDR3 DNA reads TGTGCCAGCTTTGGGACTACCCACGGGAATGAGCAGTTCTTC. It encodes CASFGTTHGNEQFF.